The T cell receptor beta chain under discussion was sequenced for a study of cytomegalovirus exposure and HLA in healthy donors. This clone was detected once. TCRdb keeps only in-frame clones here, not all; method: immunoSEQ multiplex PCR. The table includes 80,000 to 90,000 clones, about 96% detected once. Trimming at V came to 4 bases and at J to 6 bases, leaving 13 bases not matched to a gene. Germline V gives CDR1 SEHNR, CDR2 FQNEAQ (reference sequence). The CDR3 totals 16 residues. This chain joins TRBV7-9 and TRBJ1-2; 8 bases agree with TRBD1. The receptor was isolated from a young man in good health and CMV-seronegative. The sample consisted of PBMCs. The CDR3 DNA reads as TGTGCCAGCAGCTCAACCCTAACGACAGGGGTGAATGGCTACACCTTC. This sequence encodes CASSSTLTTGVNGYTF.